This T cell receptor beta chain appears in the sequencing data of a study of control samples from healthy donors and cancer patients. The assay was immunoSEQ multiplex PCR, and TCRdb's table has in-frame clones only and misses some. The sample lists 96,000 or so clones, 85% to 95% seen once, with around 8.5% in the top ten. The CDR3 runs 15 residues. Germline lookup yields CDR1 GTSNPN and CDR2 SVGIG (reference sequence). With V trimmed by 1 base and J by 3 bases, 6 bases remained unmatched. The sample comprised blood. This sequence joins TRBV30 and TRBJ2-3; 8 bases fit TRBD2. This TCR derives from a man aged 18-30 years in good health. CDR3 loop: CAWSEGLVRTDTQYF. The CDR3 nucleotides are TGTGCCTGGAGTGAGGGACTAGTCCGTACAGATACGCAGTATTTT.